The 11 T cell receptor beta chains below come from one sample, sequenced in a study of blood T cells in healthy people across ages. Primers used in a second PCR of about 7 to 11 cycles were a sample-barcoded 5' primer and a J-beta primer mix. MiXCR was run by TCRdb on the 5' RACE reads, yielding one entry per CDR3 protein. The table records about 800,000 distinct CDR3 sequences, more than 20% of them present only once. These data were also filed under a second study, of T cells of mothers and their children.

The sample was blood. All receptors derive from a boy aged 10-17 years in good health.

This clonotype has more than one count but fewer than ten. The chain employs TRBV5-5 and TRBJ1-4; tentative D call: TRBD1 (6 bases). The CDR3 is 17 residues long. V lost 0 bases to trimming and J lost 5 bases, with 17 bases between them. Germline V lookup: CDR1 SGHKS, CDR2 YYEKEE (reference sequence). In DNA form, the CDR3 reads TGTGCCAGCAGCTTGGGTTCCAGTCGGACAGTGAATGAAAAACTGTTTTTT. Protein product: CASSLGSSRTVNEKLFF.

Details on this clonotype: This sequence may be a read error, since a much larger clone differs from it by one base. V and J are TRBV3-1 and TRBJ1-4; possible D gene TRBD1, 5 bases. The CDR3 length is 16 residues. Germline assignment: CDR1 LGHDT and CDR2 YNNKEL (reference sequence). The CDR3 loop is CASSPRGAGPNEKLLF. Here the CDR3 DNA reads TGTGCCAGCAGCCCGCGGGGCGCGGGACCTAATGAAAAACTGCTTTTT.

This chain joins TRBV7-2 and TRBJ1-2; perhaps TRBD1 as D (5 bases). The germline V and J ends were trimmed by 4 bases and 4 bases, with 13 bases remaining between them. Germline V lookup: CDR1 SGHTA, CDR2 FQGNSA. This CDR3 contains 14 residues. This CDR3 reads CASSWATDIYGYTF. CDR3 DNA sequence: TGTGCCAGCAGCTGGGCGACAGACATCTATGGCTACACCTTC.

J is TRBJ1-1 and V is TRBV5-5; D unclear. V was pared by 4 bases and J by 0 bases, with 13 bases between. Germline CDR1 and CDR2: SGHKS and YYEKEE (reference sequence). The CDR3 runs to 15 residues. The CDR3 here is CASSLLMAVNTEAFF. Written as DNA, the CDR3 is TGTGCCAGCAGCCTCCTGATGGCCGTGAACACTGAAGCTTTCTTT.

This chain joins TRBV7-9 and TRBJ2-4; a weak D match, TRBD2 (7 bases). Germline CDR1 SEHNR, CDR2 FQNEAQ (reference sequence). V was trimmed by 3 bases and J by 0 bases, leaving 18 bases between them. This CDR3 is built from 18 residues. CDR3 in amino acids: CASSFIGGENLAKNIQYF. DNA for the CDR3: TGTGCCAGCAGCTTTATAGGGGGGGAGAATCTAGCCAAAAACATTCAGTACTTC.

The rearrangement joins TRBV27 to TRBJ1-2; the D gene is possibly TRBD1 (6 bases). The V gene's germline CDR1 is MNHEY and CDR2 SMNVEV (reference sequence). Trimming pared 6 bases from V and 6 bases from J, leaving 14 bases between. CDR3 length: 13 residues. The CDR3 sequence is CASRRYRDDGYTF. CDR3 nucleotides: TGTGCCAGCAGAAGGTACAGGGATGATGGCTACACCTTC.

This clonotype was counted a few times. The rearrangement joins TRBV5-6 to TRBJ2-5; D call uncertain. The germline CDR1 and CDR2 sequences are SGHDT and YYEEEE. The CDR3 is made up of 14 amino acids. Deletions cut 0 bases from V and 5 bases from J, with 11 bases between. The CDR3 is CASSLDGLGETQYF. CDR3 nucleotides: TGTGCCAGCAGCTTGGACGGGCTTGGGGAGACCCAGTACTTC.

Details on this clonotype: One junction end disagrees with the germline gene, perhaps due to a read error. The rearrangement joins TRBV24-1 to TRBJ2-5, with D perhaps TRBD2 (6 bases). Germline CDR1 KGHDR, CDR2 SFDVKD. CDR3 length: 16 amino acids. This CDR3 reads CATSDPGRLDQEAQYF. The CDR3 region has the DNA TGTGCCACCAGTGACCCCGGTCGACTAGATCAAGAGGCCCAGTACTTC.

The chain recombines TRBV20-1 with TRBJ2-5; 8 positions agree with TRBD2. The DNA end favors TRBJ2-1, so the J call may be wrong. Germline V gene lookup returns CDR1 DFQATT and CDR2 SNEGSKA (reference sequence). This CDR3 comprises 14 residues. The CDR3 here is CSDRLALGPDEQFF. CDR3 nucleotide sequence: TGCAGTGACAGACTAGCGTTAGGTCCGGATGAGCAGTTCTTC.

This clonotype has only a few counts. The chain has TRBV29-1 and TRBJ2-3; TRBD2 matches 9 bases. J gave up 6 bases and V 7 bases, and 8 bases lay outside the gene matches. This CDR3 contains 13 residues. Per the germline V gene, CDR1 is SQVTM and CDR2 is ANQGSEA. This CDR3 is CSGFSGSGDTQYF. CDR3 DNA: TGCAGCGGATTTAGCGGGAGTGGGGATACGCAGTATTTT.

This clonotype showed up just a few times. The V and J genes are TRBV7-9 and TRBJ2-1; D might be TRBD1 or TRBD2, each matching 5 bases. V dropped 2 bases and J dropped 8 bases, with 22 bases sitting between them. This CDR3 spans 17 amino acids. CDR1 and CDR2 from the germline V gene are SEHNR and FQNEAQ (reference sequence). The CDR3 region has the DNA TGTGCCAGCAGCTTATACTTCGGGACCCGGGACGGGGATGAGCAGTTCTTC. It codes for CASSLYFGTRDGDEQFF. The full variable domain, its missing parts supplied by reference TRBV7-9 and TRBJ2-1, is DTGVSQNPRHKITKRGQNVTFRCDPISEHNRLYWYRQTLGQGPEFLTYFQNEAQLEKSRLLSDRFSAERPKGSFSTLEIQRTEQGDSAMYLCASSLYFGTRDGDEQFFGPGTRLTVL.